These 2 T cell receptor beta chains share one sample of origin, sequenced in a study of blood T cell repertoires in COVID-19. Assay: immunoSEQ multiplex PCR; the TCRdb copy retains only in-frame clones and omits some. Of 300,000 to 350,000 clones in the sample, approximately 90% were seen once. The sample was PBMCs or T cells enriched from blood (not recorded which). These receptors originate from a woman between 25 and 40 years old who had been exposed to COVID-19.

V gene TRBV5-1 combines with J gene TRBJ2-1; D is uncertain. CDR3 size: 12 residues. The germline CDR1 and CDR2 sequences are SGHRS and YFSETQ. The V end lost 1 base, the J end lost 8 bases, and 7 bases lay between the germline ends. The CDR3, as DNA: TGCGCCAGCAGCTTGAGCGTCGATGAGCAGTTCTTC. Translated: CASSLSVDEQFF.

The chain joins TRBV19 to TRBJ2-3, with 12 bases identical to TRBD2. The CDR3 is made up of 18 amino acids. Losses at the gene ends were 6 bases for V and 2 bases for J; bases not matched to a gene: 12. Germline V CDR1 and CDR2: LNHDA, SQIVND (reference sequence). This CDR3 is CASRVTSGGRDPTDTQYF. In DNA form, the CDR3 reads TGTGCCAGTAGAGTGACTAGCGGGGGCCGCGACCCCACAGATACGCAGTATTTT.